The clone carrying this T cell receptor beta chain was observed many times. Its antigen is currently unknown. This library used approximately 0.4 ug RNA and molecular barcoded adaptors spanning alpha/delta and beta/gamma chains. Each CDR3 protein gets one entry after TCRdb re-called the reads with MiXCR. The data hold approximately 20,000 distinct CDR3 sequences, with about an eighth observed a single time. The data originate from a study of read filtering for tumor transcriptome and immune sequencing. Study-level background: Whole-transcriptome libraries were prepared after DNase treatment. RNA-seq yielded only about 75 to 1273 TCR reads, IR-seq about 4 to 11 million. General study findings and limits: RNA-seq captured clonotypes less deeply and reliably than IR-seq.

Germline CDR1 and CDR2: MNHEY and SVGEGT. The CDR3 is 15 residues long. V was pared by 1 base and J by 9 bases, with 16 bases between. This sequence joins TRBV6-2 or TRBV6-3 and TRBJ2-1; D is undetermined. The sample consisted of a population of CD138-negative cells sorted from bone marrow. The receptor comes from a donor aged 40 or over with multiple myeloma. CDR3 DNA: TGTGCCAGCAGTTACTTATCTAGTGGGCTTAGTGAGCAGTTCTTC. Protein sequence: CASSYLSSGLSEQFF.